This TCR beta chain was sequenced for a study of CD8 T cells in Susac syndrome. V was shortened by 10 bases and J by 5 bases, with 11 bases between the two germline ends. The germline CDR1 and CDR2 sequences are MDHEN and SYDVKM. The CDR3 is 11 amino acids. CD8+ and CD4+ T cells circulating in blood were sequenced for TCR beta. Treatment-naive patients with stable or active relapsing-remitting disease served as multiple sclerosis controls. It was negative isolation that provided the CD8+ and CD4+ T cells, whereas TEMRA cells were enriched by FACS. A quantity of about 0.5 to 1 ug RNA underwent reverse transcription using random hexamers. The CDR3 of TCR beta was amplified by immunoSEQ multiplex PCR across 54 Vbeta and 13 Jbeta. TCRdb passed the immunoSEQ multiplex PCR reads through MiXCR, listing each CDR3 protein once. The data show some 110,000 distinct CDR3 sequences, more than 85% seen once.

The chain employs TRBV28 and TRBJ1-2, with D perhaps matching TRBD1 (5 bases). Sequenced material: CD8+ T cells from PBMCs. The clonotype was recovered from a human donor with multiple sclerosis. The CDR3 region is CATRPGYGYTF. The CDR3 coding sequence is TGTGCCACCCGTCCAGGGTATGGCTACACCTTC.